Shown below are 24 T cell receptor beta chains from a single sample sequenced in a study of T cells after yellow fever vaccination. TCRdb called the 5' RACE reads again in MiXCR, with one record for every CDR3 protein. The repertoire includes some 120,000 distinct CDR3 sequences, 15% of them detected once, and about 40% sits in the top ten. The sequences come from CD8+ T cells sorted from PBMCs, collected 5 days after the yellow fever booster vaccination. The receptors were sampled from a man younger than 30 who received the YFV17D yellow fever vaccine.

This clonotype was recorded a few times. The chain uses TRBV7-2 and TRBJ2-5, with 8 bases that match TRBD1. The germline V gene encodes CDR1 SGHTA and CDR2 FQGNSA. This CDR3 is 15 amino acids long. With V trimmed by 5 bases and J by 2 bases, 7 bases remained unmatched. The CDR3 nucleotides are TGTGCCAGCAGCCTCGGACAGGGTGGGCAAGAGACCCAGTACTTC. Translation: CASSLGQGGQETQYF. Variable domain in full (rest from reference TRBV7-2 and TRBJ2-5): GAGVSQSPSNKVTEKGKDVELRCDPISGHTALYWYRQSLGQGLEFLIYFQGNSAPDKSGLPSDRFSAERTGGSVSTLTIQRTQQEDSAVYLCASSLGQGGQETQYFGPGTRLLVL.

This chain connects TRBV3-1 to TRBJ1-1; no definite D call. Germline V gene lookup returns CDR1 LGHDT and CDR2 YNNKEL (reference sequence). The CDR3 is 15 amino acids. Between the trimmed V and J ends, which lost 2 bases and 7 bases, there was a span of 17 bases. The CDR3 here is CASSQSNSYIREAFF. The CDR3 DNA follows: TGTGCCAGCAGCCAATCGAACAGTTATATCCGTGAAGCTTTCTTT.

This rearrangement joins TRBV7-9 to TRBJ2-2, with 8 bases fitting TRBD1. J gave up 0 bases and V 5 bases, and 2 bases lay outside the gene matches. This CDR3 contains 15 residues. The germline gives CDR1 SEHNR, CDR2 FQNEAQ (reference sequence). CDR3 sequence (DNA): TGTGCCAGCAGCCGACAGGGGTCGAACACCGGGGAGCTGTTTTTT. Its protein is CASSRQGSNTGELFF.

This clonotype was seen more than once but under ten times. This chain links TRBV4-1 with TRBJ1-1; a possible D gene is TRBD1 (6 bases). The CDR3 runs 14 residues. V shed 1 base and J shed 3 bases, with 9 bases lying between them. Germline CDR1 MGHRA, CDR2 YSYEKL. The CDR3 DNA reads TGCGCCAGCAGCCAAGTACAGGGTTACACTGAAGCTTTCTTT. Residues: CASSQVQGYTEAFF.

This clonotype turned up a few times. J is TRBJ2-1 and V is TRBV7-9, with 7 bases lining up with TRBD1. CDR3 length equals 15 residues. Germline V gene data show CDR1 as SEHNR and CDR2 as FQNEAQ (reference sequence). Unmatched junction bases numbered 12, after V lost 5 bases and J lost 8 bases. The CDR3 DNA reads TGTGCCAGCAGCCTAGGGACAGCCAGGGGCGATGAGCAGTTCTTC. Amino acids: CASSLGTARGDEQFF.

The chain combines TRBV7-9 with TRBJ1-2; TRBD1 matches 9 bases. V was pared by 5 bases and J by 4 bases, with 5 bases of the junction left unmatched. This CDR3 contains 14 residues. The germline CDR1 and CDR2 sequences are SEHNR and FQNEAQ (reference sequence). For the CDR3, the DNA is TGTGCCAGCAGCGGGACAGGGATTGGCTATGGCTACACCTTC. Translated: CASSGTGIGYGYTF.

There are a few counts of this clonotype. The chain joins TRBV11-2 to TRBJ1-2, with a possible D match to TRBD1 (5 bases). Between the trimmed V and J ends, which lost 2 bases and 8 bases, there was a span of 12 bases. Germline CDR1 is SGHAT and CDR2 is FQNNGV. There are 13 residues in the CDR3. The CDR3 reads CASSLQGLRGYTF. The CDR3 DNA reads TGTGCCAGCAGCTTACAGGGTTTACGGGGCTACACCTTC.

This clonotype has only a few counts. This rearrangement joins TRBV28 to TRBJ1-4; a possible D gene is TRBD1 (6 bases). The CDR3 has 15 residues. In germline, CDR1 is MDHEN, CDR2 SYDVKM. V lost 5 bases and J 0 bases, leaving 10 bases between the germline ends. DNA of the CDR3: TGTGCCAGCAGTCCGGACAGCTCAACTAATGAAAAACTGTTTTTT. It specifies CASSPDSSTNEKLFF.

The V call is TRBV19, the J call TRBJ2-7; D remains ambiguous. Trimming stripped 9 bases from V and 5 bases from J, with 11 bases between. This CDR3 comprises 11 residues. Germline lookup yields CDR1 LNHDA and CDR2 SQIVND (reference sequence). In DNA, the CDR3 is TGTGCCAGCGCCTGGGCCAACGAGCAGTACTTC. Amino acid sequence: CASAWANEQYF.

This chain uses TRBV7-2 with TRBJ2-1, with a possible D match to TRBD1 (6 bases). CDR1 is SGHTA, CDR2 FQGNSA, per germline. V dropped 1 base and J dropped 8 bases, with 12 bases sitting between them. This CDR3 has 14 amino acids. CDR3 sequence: CASSLVVGAHEQFF. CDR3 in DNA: TGTGCCAGCAGCTTAGTTGTGGGGGCGCATGAGCAGTTCTTC.

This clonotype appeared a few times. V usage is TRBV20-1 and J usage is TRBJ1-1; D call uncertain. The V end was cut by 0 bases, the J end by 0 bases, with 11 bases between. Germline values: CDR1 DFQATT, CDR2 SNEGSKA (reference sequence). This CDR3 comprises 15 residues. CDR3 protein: CSARDQFGMNTEAFF. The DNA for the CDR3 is TGCAGTGCTAGAGATCAGTTTGGGATGAACACTGAAGCTTTCTTT.

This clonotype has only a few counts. CDR3 coding DNA: TGTGCCAGCAGTTTAGGCTCCCCGTTACCATTTGAGCAGTTCTTC. This codes for CASSLGSPLPFEQFF. This chain connects TRBV6-2 or TRBV6-3 to TRBJ2-1; D is ambiguous. V lost 4 bases and J lost 9, with 19 bases in between. CDR3 length equals 15 residues. The germline V gene encodes CDR1 MNHEY and CDR2 SVGEGT.

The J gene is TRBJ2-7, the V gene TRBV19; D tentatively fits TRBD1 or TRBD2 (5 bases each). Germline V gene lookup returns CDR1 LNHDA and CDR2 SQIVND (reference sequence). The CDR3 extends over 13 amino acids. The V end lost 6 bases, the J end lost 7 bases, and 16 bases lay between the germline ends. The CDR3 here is CASSSGPGSEQYF. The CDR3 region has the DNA TGTGCCAGTAGCTCGGGGCCAGGGTCTGAGCAGTACTTC.

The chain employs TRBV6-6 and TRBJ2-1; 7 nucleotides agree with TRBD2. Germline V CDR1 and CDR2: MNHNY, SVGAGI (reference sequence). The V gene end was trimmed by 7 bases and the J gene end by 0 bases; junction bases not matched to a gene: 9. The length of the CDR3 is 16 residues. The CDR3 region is CASTKYGGSSYNEQFF. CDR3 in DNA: TGTGCCAGCACCAAATACGGGGGGAGCTCCTACAATGAGCAGTTCTTC.

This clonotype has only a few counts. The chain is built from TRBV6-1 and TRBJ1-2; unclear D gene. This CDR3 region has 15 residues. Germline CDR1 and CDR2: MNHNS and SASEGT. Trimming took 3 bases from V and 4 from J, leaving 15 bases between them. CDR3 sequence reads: CASSDWRSGGYGYTF. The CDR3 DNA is TGTGCCAGCAGTGACTGGCGGTCAGGAGGCTATGGCTACACCTTC.

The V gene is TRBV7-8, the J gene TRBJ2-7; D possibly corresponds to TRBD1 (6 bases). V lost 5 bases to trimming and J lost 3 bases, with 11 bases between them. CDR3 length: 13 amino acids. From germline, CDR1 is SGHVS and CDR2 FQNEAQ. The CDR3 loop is CASSPMDSYEQYV. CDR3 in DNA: TGTGCCAGCAGCCCAATGGACAGCTACGAGCAGTACGTC.

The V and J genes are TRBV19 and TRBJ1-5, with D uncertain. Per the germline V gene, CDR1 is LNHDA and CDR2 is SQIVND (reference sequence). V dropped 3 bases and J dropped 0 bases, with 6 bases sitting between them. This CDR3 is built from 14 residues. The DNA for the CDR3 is TGTGCCAGTAGTATGGCAGGTAGCAATCAGCCCCAGCATTTT. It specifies CASSMAGSNQPQHF.

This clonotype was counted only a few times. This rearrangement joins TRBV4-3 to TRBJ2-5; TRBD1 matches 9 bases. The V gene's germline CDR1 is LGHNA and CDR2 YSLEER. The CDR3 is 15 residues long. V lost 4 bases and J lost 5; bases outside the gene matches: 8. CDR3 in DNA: TGCGCCAGCAGCCCTCGGGACAGGGAGTGGGAGACCCAGTACTTC. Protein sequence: CASSPRDREWETQYF.

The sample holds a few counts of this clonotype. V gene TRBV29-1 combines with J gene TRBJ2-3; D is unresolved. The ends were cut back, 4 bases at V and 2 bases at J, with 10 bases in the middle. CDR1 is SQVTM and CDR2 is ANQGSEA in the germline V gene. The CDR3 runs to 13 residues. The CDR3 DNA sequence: TGCAGCGTTGGAGACGGCTTCACAGATACGCAGTATTTT. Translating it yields CSVGDGFTDTQYF.

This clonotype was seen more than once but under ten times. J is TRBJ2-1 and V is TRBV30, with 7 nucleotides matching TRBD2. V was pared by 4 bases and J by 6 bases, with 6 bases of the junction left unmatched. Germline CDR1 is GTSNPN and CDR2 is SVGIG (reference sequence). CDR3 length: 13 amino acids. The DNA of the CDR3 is TGTGCCTGGAATGGCGGGGGACCCAATGAGCAGTTCTTC. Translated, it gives CAWNGGGPNEQFF.

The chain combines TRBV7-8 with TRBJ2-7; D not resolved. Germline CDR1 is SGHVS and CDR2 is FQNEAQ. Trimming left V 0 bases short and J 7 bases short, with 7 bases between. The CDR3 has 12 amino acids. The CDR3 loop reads CASSLALLEQYF. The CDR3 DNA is TGTGCCAGCAGCTTAGCGCTTTTGGAGCAGTACTTC.

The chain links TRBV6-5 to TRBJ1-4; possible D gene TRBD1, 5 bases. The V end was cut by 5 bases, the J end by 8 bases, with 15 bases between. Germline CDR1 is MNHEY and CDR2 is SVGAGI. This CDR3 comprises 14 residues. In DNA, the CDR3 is TGTGCCAGCAGTCACGGGGGTGCTCGAGAAAAACTGTTTTTT. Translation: CASSHGGAREKLFF.

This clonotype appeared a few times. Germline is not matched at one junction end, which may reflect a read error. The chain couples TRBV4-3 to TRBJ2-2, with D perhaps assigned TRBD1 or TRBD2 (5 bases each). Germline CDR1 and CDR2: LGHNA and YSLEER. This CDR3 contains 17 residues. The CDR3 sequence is CASSRLGTELNPGELFF. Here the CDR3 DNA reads TGCGCCAGCAGCCGCCTTGGGACGGAACTGAACCCCGGGGAGCTGTTTTTT.

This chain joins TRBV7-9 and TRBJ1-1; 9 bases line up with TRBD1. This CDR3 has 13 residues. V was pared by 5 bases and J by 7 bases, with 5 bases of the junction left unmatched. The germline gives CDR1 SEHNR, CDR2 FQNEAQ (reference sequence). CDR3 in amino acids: CASSVQGAVEAFF. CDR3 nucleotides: TGTGCCAGCAGCGTACAGGGGGCGGTTGAAGCTTTCTTT.